This T cell receptor beta chain was sequenced in a study of OX40 agonist ivuxolimab in advanced cancers. Study-wide context: Every 2 weeks, patients received ivuxolimab intravenously, dosed at 0.01 to 10 mg/kg.

The V gene's germline CDR1 is MRHNA and CDR2 SNTAGT. This CDR3 has 16 residues. Trimming cost V 3 bases and J 3 bases, with 15 bases left between them. Profiling relied on immunoSEQ multiplex PCR, and the TCRdb table lists in-frame clones only, not all of them. The sample shows tens of thousands of clones, 80% to 85% of them seen only once. The receptor was isolated from an adult with an advanced solid tumor such as melanoma, head and neck, liver or kidney cancer. The chain couples TRBV6-4 to TRBJ2-1; D may be TRBD2 (6 bases). The sample was CD4+ or CD8+ T cells sorted from blood, taken in a trial of the OX40 agonist ivuxolimab. This CDR3 reads CASSEGWGVSYNEQFF. The CDR3 nucleotides read TGTGCCAGCAGTGAGGGGTGGGGGGTCAGCTACAATGAGCAGTTCTTC.